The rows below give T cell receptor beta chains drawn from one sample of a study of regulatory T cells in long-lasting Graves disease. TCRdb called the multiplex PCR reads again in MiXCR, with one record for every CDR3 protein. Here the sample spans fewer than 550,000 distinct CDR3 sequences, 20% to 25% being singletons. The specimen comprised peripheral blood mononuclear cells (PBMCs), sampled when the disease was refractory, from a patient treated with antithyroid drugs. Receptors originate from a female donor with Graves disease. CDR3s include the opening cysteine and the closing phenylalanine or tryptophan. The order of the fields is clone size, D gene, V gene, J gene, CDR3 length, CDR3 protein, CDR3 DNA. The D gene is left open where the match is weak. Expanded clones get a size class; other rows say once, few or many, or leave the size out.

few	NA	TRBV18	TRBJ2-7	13	CASSPPYGTEQYF	TGTGCCAGCTCACCACCCTACGGGACCGAGCAGTACTTC
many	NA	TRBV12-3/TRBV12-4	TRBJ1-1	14	CASSFGDRNTEAFF	TGTGCCAGCAGTTTTGGAGACAGGAACACTGAAGCTTTCTTT
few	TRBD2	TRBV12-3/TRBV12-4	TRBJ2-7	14	CASSLLAGIYEQYF	TGTGCCAGCAGTTTATTAGCGGGAATCTACGAGCAGTACTTC
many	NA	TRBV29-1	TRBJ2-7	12	CSVRWTAYEQYF	TGCAGCGTTAGATGGACGGCTTACGAGCAGTACTTC
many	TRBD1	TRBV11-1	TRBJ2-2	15	CASSSTGQGTGELFF	TGTGCCAGCAGCTCTACGGGACAGGGAACCGGGGAGCTGTTTTTT
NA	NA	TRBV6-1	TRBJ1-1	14	CASSESHRNTEAFF	TGTGCCAGCAGTGAATCACACAGGAACACTGAAGCTTTCTTT
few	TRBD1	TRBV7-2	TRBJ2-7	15	CASSLETGAPGEQYF	TGTGCCAGCAGCTTAGAGACAGGGGCTCCCGGCGAGCAGTACTTC
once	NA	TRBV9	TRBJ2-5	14	CASSVAGAQETQYF	TGTGCCAGCAGCGTAGCGGGAGCCCAAGAGACCCAGTACTTC
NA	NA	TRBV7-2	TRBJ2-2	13	CASAMGPTGELFF	TGTGCCAGCGCGATGGGGCCCACCGGGGAGCTGTTTTTT
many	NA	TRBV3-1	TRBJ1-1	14	CASTNRAGDTEAFF	TGTGCCAGCACGAACCGCGCGGGAGACACTGAAGCTTTCTTT
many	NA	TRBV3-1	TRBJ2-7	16	CASSHGSYAGGNEQYF	TGTGCCAGCAGCCATGGATCCTACGCCGGGGGCAACGAGCAGTACTTC
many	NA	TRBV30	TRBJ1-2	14	CAWSHDSGGYGYTF	TGTGCCTGGAGCCATGACAGTGGGGGCTATGGCTACACCTTC
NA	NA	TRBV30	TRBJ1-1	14	CAWSVRVGSTEAFF	TGTGCCTGGAGTGTACGGGTGGGATCCACTGAAGCTTTCTTT
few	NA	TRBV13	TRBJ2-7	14	CASSLAAPMGEQYF	TGTGCCAGCAGCTTAGCAGCTCCAATGGGCGAGCAGTACTTC
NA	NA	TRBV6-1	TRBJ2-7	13	CASSSPAKYEQYF	TGTGCCAGCAGCTCCCCAGCAAAATACGAGCAGTACTTC
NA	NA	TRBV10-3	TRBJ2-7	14	CAISEMGDGYEQYF	TGTGCCATCAGTGAGATGGGGGACGGGTACGAGCAGTACTTC
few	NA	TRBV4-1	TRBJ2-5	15	CASSLTGSFVETQYF	TGCGCCAGCAGTCTTACAGGTAGTTTCGTGGAGACCCAGTACTTC
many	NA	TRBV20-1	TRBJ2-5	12	CSARTGSETQYF	TGCAGTGCTAGAACGGGGTCGGAGACCCAGTACTTC
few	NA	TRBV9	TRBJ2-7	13	CASSVESGVEQYF	TGTGCCAGCAGCGTAGAATCCGGGGTCGAGCAGTACTTC
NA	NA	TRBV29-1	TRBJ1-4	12	CSVSPENEKLFF	TGCAGCGTCAGTCCAGAGAATGAAAAACTGTTTTTT
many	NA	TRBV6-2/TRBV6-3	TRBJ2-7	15	CASSYSRDGSYEQYF	TGTGCCAGCAGTTACTCGCGGGACGGCTCCTACGAGCAGTACTTC
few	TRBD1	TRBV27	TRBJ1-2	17	CASSSSPTGGGGHGYTF	TGTGCCAGCAGTTCCTCCCCAACAGGGGGCGGGGGCCATGGCTACACCTTC
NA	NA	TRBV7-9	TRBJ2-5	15	CASSPEGTFRETQHF	TGTGCCAGCAGCCCCGAGGGGACCTTCCGAGAGACCCAGCACTTC
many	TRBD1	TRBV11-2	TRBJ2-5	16	CASSSIGTGIVETQYF	TGTGCCAGCAGCTCAATAGGGACAGGGATTGTGGAGACCCAGTACTTC
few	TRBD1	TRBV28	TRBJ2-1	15	CASTSTGEVDNEQFF	TGTGCCAGCACTTCAACAGGGGAAGTGGACAATGAGCAGTTCTTC
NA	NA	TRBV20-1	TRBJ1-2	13	CSASGHRSYGYTF	TGCAGTGCTAGTGGACACCGGAGCTATGGCTACACCTTC
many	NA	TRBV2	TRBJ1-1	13	CASSEERNTEAFF	TGTGCCAGCAGTGAAGAAAGGAACACTGAAGCTTTCTTT
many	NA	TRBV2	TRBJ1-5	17	CASSETRASDSNQPQHF	TGTGCCAGCAGTGAGACGAGGGCATCAGATAGCAATCAGCCCCAGCATTTT
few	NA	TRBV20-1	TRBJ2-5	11	CSASTGQTQYF	TGCAGTGCTAGTACGGGCCAGACCCAGTACTTC
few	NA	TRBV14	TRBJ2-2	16	CASSPRLKSNTGELFF	TGTGCCAGCAGCCCCCGACTAAAATCGAACACCGGGGAGCTGTTTTTT
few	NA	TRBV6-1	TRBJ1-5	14	CASRESEKYQPQHF	TGTGCCAGCAGGGAATCAGAGAAGTATCAGCCCCAGCATTTT
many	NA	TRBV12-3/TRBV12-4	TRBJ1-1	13	CASSRQQNTEAFF	TGTGCCAGCAGCCGACAGCAGAACACTGAAGCTTTCTTT
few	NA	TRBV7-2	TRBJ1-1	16	CASSLESRTEVPGAFF	TGTGCCAGCAGCTTAGAATCCCGGACGGAGGTCCCTGGGGCTTTCTTT
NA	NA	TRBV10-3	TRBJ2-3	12	CAIKTGVGTQYF	TGTGCCATCAAAACTGGGGTTGGTACGCAGTATTTT
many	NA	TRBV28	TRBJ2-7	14	CASSSTGLRYEQYF	TGTGCCAGCAGTTCGACAGGACTGAGATACGAGCAGTACTTC
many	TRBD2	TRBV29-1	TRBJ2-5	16	CSVEILAGVYQETQYF	TGCAGCGTTGAAATACTAGCGGGGGTATACCAAGAGACCCAGTACTTC
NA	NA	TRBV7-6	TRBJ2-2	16	CASSNRQGGDTGELFF	TGTGCCAGCAGCAACCGGCAGGGGGGCGACACCGGGGAGCTGTTTTTT
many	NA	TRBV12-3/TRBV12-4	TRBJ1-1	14	CASSLGLFNTEAFF	TGTGCCAGCAGTCTCGGGCTCTTTAACACTGAAGCTTTCTTT
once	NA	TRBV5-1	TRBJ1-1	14	CASSLEPRDTEAFF	TGCGCCAGCAGCTTGGAACCAAGAGACACTGAAGCTTTCTTT
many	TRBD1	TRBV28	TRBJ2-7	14	CASSSGTVRGEQYF	TGTGCCAGCAGTTCCGGGACAGTTCGGGGCGAGCAGTACTTC
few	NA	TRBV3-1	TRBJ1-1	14	CASSQAGTNTEAFF	TGTGCCAGCAGCCAAGCTGGGACTAACACTGAAGCTTTCTTT
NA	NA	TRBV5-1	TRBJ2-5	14	CASSLMVDGETQYF	TGCGCCAGCAGCTTAATGGTAGACGGAGAGACCCAGTACTTC